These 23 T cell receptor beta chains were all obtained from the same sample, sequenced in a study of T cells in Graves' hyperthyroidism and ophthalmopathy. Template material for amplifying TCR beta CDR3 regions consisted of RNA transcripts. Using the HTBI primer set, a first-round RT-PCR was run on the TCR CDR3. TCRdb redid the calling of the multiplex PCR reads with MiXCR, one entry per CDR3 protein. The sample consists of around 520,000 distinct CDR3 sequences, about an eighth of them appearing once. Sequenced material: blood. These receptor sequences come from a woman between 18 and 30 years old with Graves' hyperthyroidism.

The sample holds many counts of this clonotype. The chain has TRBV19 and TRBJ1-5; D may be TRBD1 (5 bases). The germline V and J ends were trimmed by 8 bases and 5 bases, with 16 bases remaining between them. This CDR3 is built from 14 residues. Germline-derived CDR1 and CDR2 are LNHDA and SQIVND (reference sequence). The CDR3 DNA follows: TGTGCCAGTGCCCTGGGGGGAAGGGATCAGCCCCAGCATTTT. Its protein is CASALGGRDQPQHF.

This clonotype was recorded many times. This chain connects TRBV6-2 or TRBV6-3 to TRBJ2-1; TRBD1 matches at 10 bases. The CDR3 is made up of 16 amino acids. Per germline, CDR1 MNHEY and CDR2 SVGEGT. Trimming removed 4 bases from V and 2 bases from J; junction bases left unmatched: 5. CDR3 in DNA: TGTGCCAGCAGTTTCTGGGACAGGGGTCCCTACAATGAGCAGTTCTTC. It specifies CASSFWDRGPYNEQFF.

CDR3 residues: CSARDLVGISYNEQFF. The DNA for the CDR3 is TGCAGTGCTAGAGATCTAGTCGGCATCTCCTACAATGAGCAGTTCTTC. The chain employs TRBV20-1 and TRBJ2-1; D remains ambiguous. The CDR3 is 16 amino acids. Per the germline V gene, CDR1 is DFQATT and CDR2 is SNEGSKA (reference sequence). V dropped 0 bases and J dropped 0 bases, with 12 bases sitting between them.

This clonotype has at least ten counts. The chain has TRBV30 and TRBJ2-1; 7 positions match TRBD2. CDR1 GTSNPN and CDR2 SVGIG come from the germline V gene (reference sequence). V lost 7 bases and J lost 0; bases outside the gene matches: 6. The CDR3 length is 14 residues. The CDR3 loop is CASPSGPSYNEQFF. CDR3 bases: TGTGCCTCCCCTAGCGGACCCTCCTACAATGAGCAGTTCTTC.

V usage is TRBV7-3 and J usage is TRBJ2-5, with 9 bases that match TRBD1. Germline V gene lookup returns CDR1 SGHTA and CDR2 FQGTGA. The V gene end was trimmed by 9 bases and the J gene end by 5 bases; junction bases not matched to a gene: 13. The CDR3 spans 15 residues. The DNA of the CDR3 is TGTGCCAGTGGGTTAACAGGGGGCCTTGGCGAGACCCAGTACTTC. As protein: CASGLTGGLGETQYF.

The CDR3 DNA is TGCGCCAGCAGCTTAGGATTGCTAGCCGTGGAAGATACGCAGTATTTT. This sequence encodes CASSLGLLAVEDTQYF. V usage is TRBV5-1 and J usage is TRBJ2-3; weak D call: TRBD2 (5 bases). Per germline, CDR1 SGHRS and CDR2 YFSETQ. The CDR3 is 16 amino acids. Trimming shortened V by 2 bases and J by 5 bases, and 18 bases separated the two germline ends.

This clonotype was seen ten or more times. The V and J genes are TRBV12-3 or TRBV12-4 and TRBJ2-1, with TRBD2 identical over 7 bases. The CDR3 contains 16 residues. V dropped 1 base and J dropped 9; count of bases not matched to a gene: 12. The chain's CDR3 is CASSLGRAKGRVEQFF. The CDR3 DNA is TGTGCCAGCAGTTTAGGGCGGGCCAAGGGGAGGGTTGAGCAGTTCTTC.

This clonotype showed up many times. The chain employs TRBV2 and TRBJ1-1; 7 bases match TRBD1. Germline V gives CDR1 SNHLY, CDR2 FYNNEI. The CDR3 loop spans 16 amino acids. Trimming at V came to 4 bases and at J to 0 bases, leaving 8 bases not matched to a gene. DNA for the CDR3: TGTGCCAGCAGTGGAACACGGGACAGATTGAACACTGAAGCTTTCTTT. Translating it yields CASSGTRDRLNTEAFF.

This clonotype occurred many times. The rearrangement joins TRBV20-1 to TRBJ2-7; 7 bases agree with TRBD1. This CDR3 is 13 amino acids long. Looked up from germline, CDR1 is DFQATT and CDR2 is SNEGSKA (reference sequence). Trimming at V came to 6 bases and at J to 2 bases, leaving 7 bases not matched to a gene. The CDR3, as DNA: TGCAGTGCCCCGGACAGGTACACCTACGAGCAGTACTTC. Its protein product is CSAPDRYTYEQYF.

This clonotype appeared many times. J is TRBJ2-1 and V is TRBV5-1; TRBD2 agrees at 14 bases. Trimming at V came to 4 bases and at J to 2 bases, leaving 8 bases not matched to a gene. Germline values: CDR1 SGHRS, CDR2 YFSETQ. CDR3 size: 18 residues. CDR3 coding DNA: TGCGCCAGCAGCGGCGGGACTAGCGGGAGAGATGCCTACAATGAGCAGTTCTTC. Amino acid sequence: CASSGGTSGRDAYNEQFF.

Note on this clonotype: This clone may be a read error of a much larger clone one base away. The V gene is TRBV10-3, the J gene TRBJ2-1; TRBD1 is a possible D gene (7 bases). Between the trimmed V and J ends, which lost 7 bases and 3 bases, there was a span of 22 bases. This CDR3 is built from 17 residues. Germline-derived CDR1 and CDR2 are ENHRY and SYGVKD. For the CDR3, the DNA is TGTGCCATCAAGGGGGGTTCGGTAGGGGGCGGCTACAATGAGCAGTTCTTC. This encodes CAIKGGSVGGGYNEQFF.

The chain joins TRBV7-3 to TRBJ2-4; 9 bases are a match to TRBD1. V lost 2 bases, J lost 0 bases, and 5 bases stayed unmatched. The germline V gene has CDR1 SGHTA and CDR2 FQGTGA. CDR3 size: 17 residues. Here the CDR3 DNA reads TGTGCCAGCAGCTTAGGGACAGGGCCGGGAGCCAAAAACATTCAGTACTTC. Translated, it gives CASSLGTGPGAKNIQYF.

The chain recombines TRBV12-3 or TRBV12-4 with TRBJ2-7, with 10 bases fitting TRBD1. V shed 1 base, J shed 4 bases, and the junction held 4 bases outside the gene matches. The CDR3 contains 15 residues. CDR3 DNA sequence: TGTGCCAGCAGTTTAGAGGGACAGGGGTCTTACGAGCAGTACGTC. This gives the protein CASSLEGQGSYEQYV.

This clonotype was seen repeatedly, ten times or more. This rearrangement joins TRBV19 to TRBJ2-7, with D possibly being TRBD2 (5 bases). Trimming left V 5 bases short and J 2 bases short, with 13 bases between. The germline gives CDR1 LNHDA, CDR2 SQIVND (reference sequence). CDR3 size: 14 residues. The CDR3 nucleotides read TGTGCCAGTAGTTCCAGCGGAGTACCCTACGAGCAGTACGTC. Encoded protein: CASSSSGVPYEQYV.

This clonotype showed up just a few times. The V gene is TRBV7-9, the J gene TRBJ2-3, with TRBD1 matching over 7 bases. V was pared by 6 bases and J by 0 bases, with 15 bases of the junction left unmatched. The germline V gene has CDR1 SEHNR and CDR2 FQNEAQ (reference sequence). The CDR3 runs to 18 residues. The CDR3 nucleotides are TGTGCCAGCAGTTCGACAGGGTCGGCGATTCCTAGCACAGATACGCAGTATTTT. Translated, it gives CASSSTGSAIPSTDTQYF.

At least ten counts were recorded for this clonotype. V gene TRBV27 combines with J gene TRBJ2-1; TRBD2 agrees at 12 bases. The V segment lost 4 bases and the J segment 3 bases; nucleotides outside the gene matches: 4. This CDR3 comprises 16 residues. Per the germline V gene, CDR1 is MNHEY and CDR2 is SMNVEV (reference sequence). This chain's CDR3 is CASSSPSGRGYNEQFF. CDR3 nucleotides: TGTGCCAGCAGTTCGCCTAGCGGGAGGGGCTACAATGAGCAGTTCTTC.

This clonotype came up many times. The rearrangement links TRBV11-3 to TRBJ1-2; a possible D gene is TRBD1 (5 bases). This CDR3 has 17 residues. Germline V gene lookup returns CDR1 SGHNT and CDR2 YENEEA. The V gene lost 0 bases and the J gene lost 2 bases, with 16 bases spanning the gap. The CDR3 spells CASSLDLTRTSNYGYTF. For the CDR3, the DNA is TGTGCCAGCAGCTTAGACCTTACGAGGACATCGAACTATGGCTACACCTTC. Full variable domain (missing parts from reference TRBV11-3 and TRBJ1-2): EAGVVQSPRYKIIEKKQPVAFWCNPISGHNTLYWYLQNLGQGPELLIRYENEEAVDDSQLPKDRFSAERLKGVDSTLKIQPAELGDSAVYLCASSLDLTRTSNYGYTFGSGTRLTVV.

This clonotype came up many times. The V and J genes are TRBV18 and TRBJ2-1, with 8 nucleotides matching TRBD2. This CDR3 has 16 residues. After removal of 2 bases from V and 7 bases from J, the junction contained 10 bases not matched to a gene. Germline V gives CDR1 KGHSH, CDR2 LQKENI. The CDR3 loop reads CASSPNSGINGNEQFF. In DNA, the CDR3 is TGTGCCAGCTCACCAAATAGCGGGATAAATGGGAATGAGCAGTTCTTC.

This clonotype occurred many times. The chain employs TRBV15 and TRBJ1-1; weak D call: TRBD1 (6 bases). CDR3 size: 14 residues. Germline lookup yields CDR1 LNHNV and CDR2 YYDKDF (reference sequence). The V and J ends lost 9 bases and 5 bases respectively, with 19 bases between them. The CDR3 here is CATKITGRRTEAFF. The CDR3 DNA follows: TGTGCCACAAAAATTACAGGGAGGAGAACTGAAGCTTTCTTT.

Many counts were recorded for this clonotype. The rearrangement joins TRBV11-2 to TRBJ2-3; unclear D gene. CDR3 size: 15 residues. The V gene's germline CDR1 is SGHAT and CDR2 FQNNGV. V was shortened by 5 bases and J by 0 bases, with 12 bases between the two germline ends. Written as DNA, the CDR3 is TGTGCCAGCAGCCCTCCTCGCGGAAGCACAGATACGCAGTATTTT. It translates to CASSPPRGSTDTQYF.

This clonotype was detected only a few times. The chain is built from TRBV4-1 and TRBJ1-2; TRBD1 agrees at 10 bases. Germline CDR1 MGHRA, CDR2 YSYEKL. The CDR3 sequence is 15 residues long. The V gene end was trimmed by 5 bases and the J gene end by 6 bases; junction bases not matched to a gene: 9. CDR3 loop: CASSRTGDRGDGYTF. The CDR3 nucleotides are TGCGCCAGCAGCAGGACTGGGGACAGGGGCGATGGCTACACCTTC.

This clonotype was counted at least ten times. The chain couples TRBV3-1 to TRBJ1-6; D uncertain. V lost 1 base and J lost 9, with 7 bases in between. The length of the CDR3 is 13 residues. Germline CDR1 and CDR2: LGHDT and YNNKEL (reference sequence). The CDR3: CASSQVWGSPLHF. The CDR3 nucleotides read TGTGCCAGCAGCCAAGTCTGGGGTTCACCCCTCCACTTT.

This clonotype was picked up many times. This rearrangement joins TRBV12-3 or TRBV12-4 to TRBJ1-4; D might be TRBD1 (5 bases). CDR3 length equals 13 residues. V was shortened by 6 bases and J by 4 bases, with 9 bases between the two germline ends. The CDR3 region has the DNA TGTGCCAGCAGGACAGCAGTTAATGAAAAACTGTTTTTT. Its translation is CASRTAVNEKLFF.